This T cell receptor beta chain originates from a study of blood T cell repertoires in COVID-19 (TCRdb year 2020). In terms of the full investigation: ImmuneRACE Cohort 3 recovered participants were defined by two consecutive negative NP/OP PCR tests, healthcare professional clearance, or symptom resolution. Collaborator samples came from the United States, Italy and Spain and covered acute and convalescent phases of COVID-19. The material from the prospective study consisted of cDNA or gDNA derived from T cells, B-cell-depleted T cells, or PBMCs. Subjects who had been exposed to COVID-19, were actively infected with it, or had recovered from it provided the deeply sampled blood TCRbeta repertoires that made up the dataset. The repertoires were released in a freely available public database intended as a resource for research on the immune response to SARS-CoV-2. The samples were drawn from two sources: the first 160 participants of the ongoing ImmuneRACE study, and 1,000 to 1,500 subjects contributed by 6 global collaborators. The sample metadata nearly always contained a de-identified subject ID, COVID-19 status, age in years and sex. HLA class I and class II types, where available, came from metadata supplied by the sample provider rather than from assay-based typing. The full study reports these points: Clinical and demographic metadata were provided uncurated, with the amount varying by source and participant.

Comment on this clone: This clone's antigen is unknown. Base quality data are lacking; no much larger clone is found one base away.

Participants in the prospective study were aged about 18 to 95 years, lived in under 30 United States geographic areas, and enrolled through a virtual design. To assign participants to cohorts, the prospective study relied on clinical history that participants themselves reported in a screening survey and a study questionnaire. Each participant in the prospective study had whole blood, serum and a nasopharyngeal or oropharyngeal swab collected by mobile phlebotomists. Additional blood draws and questionnaires over an approximately two-month period could optionally be provided by prospective study participants. Before DNA extraction, prospective study blood samples were shipped either frozen or at room temperature. TCRbeta CDR3 regions were amplified from genomic DNA by means of the immunoSEQ Assay, a bias-controlled multiplex PCR. In the authors' own workflow: Nucleated cell counts per sample were estimated from amplification of reference gene primers within the assay. To quantify the absolute abundance of each unique TCRbeta CDR3 rearrangement, sequence reads were collapsed and filtered. For each sample, productive Simpson clonality was calculated as the square root of Simpson's diversity index across productive rearrangements. Not all clones reach the TCRdb copy of this immuneACCESS table, which keeps in-frame sequences only. Checked studies attribute under half of the gap to unresolved V genes and leave the rest unexplained. The V and J calls and clone size come from that table; D and trimming were worked out from the DNA. This sample holds about 270,000 clones; roughly 91% were observed only once. 2% to 2.5% of the sample goes to the ten largest clones.

Its CDR3 holds 15 amino acids, cysteine through phenylalanine. Only CDR3 DNA is held: 45 bases, read in frame from base 1. According to the germline V gene, CDR1 reads SGHRS and CDR2 reads YFSETQ. The trim is 3 bases for V and 4 bases for J, with a gap of 16 bases between the germline ends. This TCR came from a woman in her sixties in a cohort exposed to, infected with or recovered from COVID-19 (not recorded which). The sequenced material came from PBMCs or T cells enriched from blood (not recorded which). Recombination linked TRBV5-1 to TRBJ2-5; the D gene is perhaps TRBD1, from 6 matching bases. At the DNA level, the sequence is TGCGCCAGCAGCTGGGGAGACAGGCTCGGAGAGACCCAGTACTTC. This gives the protein CASSWGDRLGETQYF.